This record covers a single T cell receptor (beta chain). Its target is not known. The germline V gene encodes CDR1 SGHAT and CDR2 FQNNGV. CDR3 length equals 17 residues. V gave up 5 bases and J gave up 3 bases; unmatched junction bases: 14. This specimen comes from a study of shared clonotypes between healthy human individuals. Generated by immunoSEQ multiplex PCR, the TCRdb table keeps only in-frame clones and is missing some. This sample has 550,000 to 750,000 clones, with roughly nine tenths found just once. Study conclusions and caveats: Generation of non-shared clonotypes was less probable than generation of clonotypes shared by all four donors.

Naive CD8 cells comprised CD45RO-negative, CCR7-positively selected cells, excluding terminally differentiated effector memory CD45RA+ cells. The study drew all its donors from Caucasian adults living in Nashville, Tennessee. This chain links TRBV11-2 with TRBJ1-1; 8 bases align to TRBD1. The TCR originated in a young man in good health. The specimen was naive CD8+ T cells sorted from blood. CDR3 coding DNA: TGTGCCAGCAGCCCCCAGGGACAGGAGGGGTGGGACACTGAAGCTTTCTTT. Its translation is CASSPQGQEGWDTEAFF.